One and the same sample provided the 26 T cell receptor beta chains below, sequenced in a study of early stage breast cancer tumors. The assay was immunoSEQ multiplex PCR, and TCRdb's table has in-frame clones only and misses some. The data show more than 65,000 clones, 80% seen once. Sequencing used blood. Every receptor here comes from a person aged 40 to 49 with breast cancer.

V and J are TRBV9 and TRBJ2-3; tentative D call: TRBD2 (5 bases). V lost 0 bases to trimming and J lost 2 bases, with 10 bases between them. Per germline, CDR1 SGDLS and CDR2 YYNGEE. The CDR3 totals 15 residues. CDR3 protein: CASSVAPLATDTQYF. In DNA form, the CDR3 reads TGTGCCAGCAGCGTAGCCCCCCTAGCCACAGATACGCAGTATTTT. Based on the CDR3 plus reference TRBV9 and TRBJ2-3, the full variable domain is DSGVTQTPKHLITATGQRVTLRCSPRSGDLSVYWYQQSLDQGLQFLIQYYNGEERAKGNILERFSAQQFPDLHSELNLSSLELGDSALYFCASSVAPLATDTQYFGPGTRLTVL.

This clone was detected only once. The rearrangement links TRBV2 to TRBJ2-5; D unresolved. The germline CDR1 and CDR2 sequences are SNHLY and FYNNEI. Deletions cut 7 bases from V and 5 bases from J, with 5 bases between. CDR3 length: 10 residues. The CDR3 loop reads CASKWETQYF. CDR3 in DNA: TGTGCCAGCAAATGGGAGACCCAGTACTTC.

The chain joins TRBV29-1 to TRBJ1-1; 7 nucleotides align to TRBD1. V lost 5 bases to trimming and J lost 0 bases; unmatched junction nucleotides: 3. Germline V gene lookup returns CDR1 SQVTM and CDR2 ANQGSEA. There are 13 residues in the CDR3. The CDR3: CSVKTGMNTEAFF. In DNA, the CDR3 is TGCAGCGTTAAGACAGGGATGAACACTGAAGCTTTCTTT.

The chain recombines TRBV6-5 with TRBJ1-3; 9 bases map to TRBD1. Unmatched junction bases numbered 2, after V lost 0 bases and J lost 5 bases. CDR1 and CDR2 from the germline V gene are MNHEY and SVGAGI. The length of the CDR3 is 15 residues. The CDR3 loop is CASSYSTGGRNTIYF. CDR3 in DNA: TGTGCCAGCAGTTACTCGACAGGGGGTAGAAACACCATATATTTT.

The rearrangement uses TRBV28 and TRBJ1-5, with a weak D call TRBD1 (5 bases). In germline, CDR1 is MDHEN, CDR2 SYDVKM. The CDR3 is made up of 15 amino acids. The V end lost 6 bases, the J end lost 4 bases, and 16 bases lay between the germline ends. The CDR3 DNA follows: TGTGCCAGCAGCTATCGAAACGCAGGGAATCAGCCCCAGCATTTT. As protein: CASSYRNAGNQPQHF.

The rearrangement links TRBV5-1 to TRBJ1-1, with 7 positions matching TRBD1. Losses at the gene ends were 0 bases for V and 4 bases for J; bases not matched to a gene: 6. CDR3 length: 15 residues. Germline CDR1 reads SGHRS; CDR2 reads YFSETQ. In nucleotides, the CDR3 is TGCGCCAGCAGCTTGGCCTCAGGGGGACGCACTGAAGCTTTCTTT. Encoded protein: CASSLASGGRTEAFF.

This clone has a handful of counts. This chain joins TRBV19 and TRBJ1-2; 11 bases are a match to TRBD1. The CDR3 covers 15 residues. J lost 7 bases, V lost 5 bases, and 9 bases had no gene match. Germline V gives CDR1 LNHDA, CDR2 SQIVND (reference sequence). CDR3 sequence (DNA): TGTGCCAGTAGTGCCCGGACAGGGGGCGTTCGTGGCTACACCTTC. Its translation is CASSARTGGVRGYTF. The entire variable domain, with the rest obtained from reference TRBV19 and TRBJ1-2, is as follows: DGGITQSPKYLFRKEGQNVTLSCEQNLNHDAMYWYRQDPGQGLRLIYYSQIVNDFQKGDIAEGYSVSREKKESFPLTVTSAQKNPTAFYLCASSARTGGVRGYTFGSGTRLTVV.

This clone was picked up a small number of times. The V call is TRBV28, the J call TRBJ1-1; possible D gene TRBD1, 6 bases. Deletions cut 6 bases from V and 10 bases from J, with 18 bases between. CDR3 length: 13 amino acids. Germline CDR1 MDHEN, CDR2 SYDVKM. The CDR3 sequence is CASRSGVHRGAFF. CDR3 nucleotides: TGTGCCAGCAGGTCAGGGGTTCACCGGGGAGCTTTCTTT.

The gene calls are TRBV5-8 and TRBJ2-7; 7 bases are shared with TRBD2. V was pared by 1 base and J by 1 base, with 2 bases of the junction left unmatched. The V gene's germline CDR1 is SGHTS and CDR2 YDEGEE. CDR3 length equals 14 residues. DNA of the CDR3: TGTGCCAGCAGCTTGCACGGGGGGTCCTACGAGCAGTACTTC. This gives the protein CASSLHGGSYEQYF.

V gene TRBV7-9 combines with J gene TRBJ2-1; 9 nucleotides align to TRBD2. V lost 3 bases, J lost 8 bases, and 8 bases stayed unmatched. The germline gives CDR1 SEHNR, CDR2 FQNEAQ (reference sequence). The CDR3 is 15 amino acids. CDR3 sequence: CASSFKTSGGDEQFF. CDR3 bases: TGTGCCAGCAGCTTTAAGACTAGCGGTGGAGATGAGCAGTTCTTC.

CDR3 sequence (DNA): TGCGCCAGCAGCCCCCCGGGGGGGTCTGAAGCTTTCTTT. Amino acid sequence: CASSPPGGSEAFF. This rearrangement joins TRBV5-1 to TRBJ1-1; perhaps TRBD1 as D (5 bases). Germline CDR1 SGHRS, CDR2 YFSETQ. V lost 4 bases to trimming and J lost 6 bases, with 13 bases between them. The CDR3 sequence is 13 residues long.

The rearrangement links TRBV25-1 to TRBJ2-5, with D possibly being TRBD1 (6 bases). Germline CDR1 is MGHDK and CDR2 is SYGVNS. This CDR3 is built from 14 residues. V lost 6 bases and J lost 4, with 15 bases in between. Here the CDR3 reads CASSSRGTRETQYF. In nucleotides, the CDR3 is TGTGCCAGCAGCTCCAGGGGTACACGAGAGACCCAGTACTTC. Full variable domain (outside the CDR3, taken from reference TRBV25-1 and TRBJ2-5): EADIYQTPRYLVIGTGKKITLECSQTMGHDKMYWYQQDPGMELHLIHYSYGVNSTEKGDLSSESTVSRIRTEHFPLTLESARPSHTSQYLCASSSRGTRETQYFGPGTRLLVL.

The chain carries TRBV19 and TRBJ1-5; possible D gene TRBD1, 5 bases. V was cut by 5 bases and J by 6 bases, with 8 bases left in between. The CDR3 runs 12 residues. Germline CDR1 is LNHDA and CDR2 is SQIVND (reference sequence). The CDR3: CASSVQGQPQHF. The CDR3 nucleotides are TGTGCCAGTAGTGTTCAGGGTCAGCCCCAGCATTTT.

V is TRBV29-1 and J is TRBJ1-1, with D maybe TRBD1 (5 bases). Germline CDR1 SQVTM, CDR2 ANQGSEA. The length of the CDR3 is 14 residues. The V and J ends lost 3 bases and 2 bases respectively, with 13 bases between them. CDR3 protein: CSVDGWGSNTEAFF. For the CDR3, the DNA is TGCAGCGTTGACGGGTGGGGGAGTAACACTGAAGCTTTCTTT.

V and J are TRBV5-6 and TRBJ2-4; 8 bases are shared with TRBD2. The CDR3 runs to 19 residues. The V gene end was trimmed by 0 bases and the J gene end by 1 base; junction bases not matched to a gene: 12. Germline lookup yields CDR1 SGHDT and CDR2 YYEEEE. CDR3 in DNA: TGTGCCAGCAGCTTGGGGCTGGGATTAGCGGGGTGGGCCAAAAACATTCAGTACTTC. Protein: CASSLGLGLAGWAKNIQYF.

The chain employs TRBV7-6 and TRBJ2-7; D remains ambiguous. This CDR3 has 13 amino acids. Germline V gives CDR1 SGHVS, CDR2 FNYEAQ. V lost 1 base, J lost 1 base, and 5 bases lay in between. CDR3 loop: CASSLGVSYEQYF. The CDR3 bases are TGTGCCAGCAGCTTAGGTGTTTCCTACGAGCAGTACTTC.

V usage is TRBV28 and J usage is TRBJ1-5; D is possibly TRBD1 (5 bases). Trimming left V 3 bases short and J 3 bases short, with 15 bases between. From germline, CDR1 is MDHEN and CDR2 SYDVKM. The CDR3 totals 16 residues. The CDR3 loop is CASSFPDRTYNQPQHF. The CDR3 DNA reads TGTGCCAGCAGTTTCCCCGACAGAACTTACAATCAGCCCCAGCATTTT.

CDR3 DNA sequence: TGTGCCAGCAGTTTAGGGGGACCTCAGCCCCAGCATTTT. Protein sequence: CASSLGGPQPQHF. The chain has TRBV28 and TRBJ1-5; D is possibly TRBD1 (5 bases). The CDR3 length is 13 residues. V lost 2 bases and J 6 bases, leaving 8 bases between the germline ends. Germline-derived CDR1 and CDR2 are MDHEN and SYDVKM.

This clone was detected once. This chain connects TRBV28 to TRBJ1-4; D is uncertain. The CDR3 totals 14 residues. V was cut by 6 bases and J by 7 bases, with 15 bases left in between. CDR1 and CDR2 (germline): MDHEN, SYDVKM. The CDR3 region is CASSDRGRSEKLFF. CDR3 nucleotide sequence: TGTGCCAGCAGCGACCGTGGGAGGAGTGAAAAACTGTTTTTT.

The gene calls are TRBV10-2 and TRBJ1-4; D may be TRBD1 (5 bases). The CDR3 consists of 15 residues. Germline V CDR1 and CDR2: WSHSY, SAAADI. Trimming cost V 6 bases and J 0 bases, with 11 bases left between them. Written as DNA, the CDR3 is TGCGCCAGCAGGCGGGACGGGTCAACTAATGAAAAACTGTTTTTT. Translation gives CASRRDGSTNEKLFF.

V is TRBV5-4 and J is TRBJ1-1; the match to TRBD1 covers 8 bases. Germline assignment: CDR1 SGHNT and CDR2 YYREEE (reference sequence). With 5 bases clipped from V and 1 base from J, the junction kept 7 bases outside the gene matches. The CDR3 contains 15 residues. The CDR3 reads CASRYRGEGNTEAFF. The CDR3 DNA sequence: TGTGCCAGCAGGTACAGGGGGGAAGGGAACACTGAAGCTTTCTTT.

The rearrangement joins TRBV7-9 to TRBJ2-3; 12 bases line up with TRBD1. There are 15 residues in the CDR3. CDR1 is SEHNR and CDR2 is FQNEAQ in the germline V gene (reference sequence). After removal of 4 bases from V and 5 bases from J, the junction contained 4 bases not matched to a gene. CDR3 coding DNA: TGTGCCAGCAGCTCCGGGACAGGGGGCATAGATACGCAGTATTTT. This encodes CASSSGTGGIDTQYF. The whole variable domain, filled in from reference TRBV7-9 and TRBJ2-3, reads DTGVSQNPRHKITKRGQNVTFRCDPISEHNRLYWYRQTLGQGPEFLTYFQNEAQLEKSRLLSDRFSAERPKGSFSTLEIQRTEQGDSAMYLCASSSGTGGIDTQYFGPGTRLTVL.

The V gene is TRBV11-3, the J gene TRBJ2-3; D is undetermined. The CDR3 has 13 amino acids. Germline V CDR1 and CDR2: SGHNT, YENEEA. V dropped 5 bases and J dropped 2 bases, with 8 bases sitting between them. As DNA, the CDR3 is TGTGCCAGCAGCCTCAGAAACACAGATACGCAGTATTTT. Encoded protein: CASSLRNTDTQYF.

The chain couples TRBV6-5 to TRBJ2-1; 7 bases match TRBD1. V was pared by 5 bases and J by 2 bases, with 6 bases of the junction left unmatched. This CDR3 is built from 15 residues. Looked up from germline, CDR1 is MNHEY and CDR2 is SVGAGI. For the CDR3, the DNA is TGTGCCAGCAGTGCCTACAGGGGCGCCTACAATGAGCAGTTCTTC. This encodes CASSAYRGAYNEQFF.

The CDR3 DNA follows: TGTGCCAGCAGCTTTTACAGGGGAACCTACAATGAGCAGTTCTTC. Amino acids: CASSFYRGTYNEQFF. This chain connects TRBV5-4 to TRBJ2-1; 7 bases agree with TRBD1. CDR1 is SGHNT, CDR2 YYREEE, per germline (reference sequence). V lost 2 bases and J lost 2; bases outside the gene matches: 4. The CDR3 length is 15 residues.

V usage is TRBV6-1 and J usage is TRBJ2-2, with D perhaps matching TRBD1 (5 bases). The CDR3 length is 15 residues. Per the germline V gene, CDR1 is MNHNS and CDR2 is SASEGT. The V gene lost 2 bases and the J gene lost 7 bases, with 14 bases spanning the gap. As DNA, the CDR3 is TGTGCCAGCAGTGAACAGGGTACGGTTGTCGGGGAGCTGTTTTTT. Protein sequence: CASSEQGTVVGELFF.